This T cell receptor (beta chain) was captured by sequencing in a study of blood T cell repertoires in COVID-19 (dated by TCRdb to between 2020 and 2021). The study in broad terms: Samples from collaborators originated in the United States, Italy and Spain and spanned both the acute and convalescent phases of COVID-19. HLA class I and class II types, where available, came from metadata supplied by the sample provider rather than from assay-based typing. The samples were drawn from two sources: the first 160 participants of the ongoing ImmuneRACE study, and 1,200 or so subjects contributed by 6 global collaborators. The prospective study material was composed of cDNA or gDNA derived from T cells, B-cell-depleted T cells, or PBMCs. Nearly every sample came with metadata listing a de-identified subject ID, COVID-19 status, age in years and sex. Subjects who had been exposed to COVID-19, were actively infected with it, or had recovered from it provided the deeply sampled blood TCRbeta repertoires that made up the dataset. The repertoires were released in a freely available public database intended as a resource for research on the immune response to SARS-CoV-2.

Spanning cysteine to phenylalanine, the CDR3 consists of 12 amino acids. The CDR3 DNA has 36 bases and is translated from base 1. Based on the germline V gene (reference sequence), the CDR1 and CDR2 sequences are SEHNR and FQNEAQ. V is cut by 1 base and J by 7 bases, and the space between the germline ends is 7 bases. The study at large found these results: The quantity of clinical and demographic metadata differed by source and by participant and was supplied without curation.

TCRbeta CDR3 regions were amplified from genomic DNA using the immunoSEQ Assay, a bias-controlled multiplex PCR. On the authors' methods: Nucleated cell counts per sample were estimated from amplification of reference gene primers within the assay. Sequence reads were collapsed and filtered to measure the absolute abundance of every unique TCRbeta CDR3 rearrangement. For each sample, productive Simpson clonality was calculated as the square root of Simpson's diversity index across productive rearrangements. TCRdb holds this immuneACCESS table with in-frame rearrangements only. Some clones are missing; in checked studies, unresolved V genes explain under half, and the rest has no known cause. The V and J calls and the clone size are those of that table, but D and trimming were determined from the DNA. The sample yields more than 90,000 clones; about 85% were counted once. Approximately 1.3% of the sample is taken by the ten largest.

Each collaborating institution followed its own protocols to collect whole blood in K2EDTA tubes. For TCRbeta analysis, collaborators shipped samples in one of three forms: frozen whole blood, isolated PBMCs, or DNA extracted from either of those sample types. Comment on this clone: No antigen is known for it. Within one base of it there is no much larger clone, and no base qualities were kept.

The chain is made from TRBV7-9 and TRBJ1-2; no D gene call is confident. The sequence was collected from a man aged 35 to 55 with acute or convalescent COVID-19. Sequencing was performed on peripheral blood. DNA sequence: TGTGCCAGCAGCTTAGTAGTGTCTGGCTACACCTTC. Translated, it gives CASSLVVSGYTF.